The 27 T cell receptor beta chains below were found in one sample sequenced in a study of molecular identifiers for immune sequencing clone quantification. Using its own MiXCR run on the PCR reads, TCRdb lists one record per CDR3 protein. The table has some 680,000 distinct CDR3 sequences, about 25% seen once. Source material: naive CD8+ T cells from blood, with Jurkat cell RNA spiked in. The subset is: FACS-sorted CD8+CD4-CCR7+CD45RA+ naive T cells. Receptors were obtained from a human donor in good health. Some libraries in this study had Jurkat cell RNA spiked in.

This clonotype occurred many times. This sequence joins TRBV9 and TRBJ2-7; TRBD2 matches at 9 bases. The CDR3 is 14 residues long. V lost 0 bases to trimming and J lost 6 bases; unmatched junction nucleotides: 4. Germline V gene data show CDR1 as SGDLS and CDR2 as YYNGEE. The CDR3 DNA is TGTGCCAGCAGCGTAGAGTCTAGCGGGGTCGAGCAGTACTTC. Its translation: CASSVESSGVEQYF.

The chain recombines TRBV7-9 with TRBJ2-7; D perhaps matches TRBD1 (5 bases). V was pared by 2 bases and J by 2 bases, with 10 bases between. The CDR3 has 14 residues. Germline-derived CDR1 and CDR2 are SEHNR and FQNEAQ (reference sequence). In nucleotides, the CDR3 is TGTGCCAGCAGCTTAAACGGCAGGGCCTACGAGCAGTACTTC. As protein: CASSLNGRAYEQYF.

This clonotype was found many times. V is TRBV6-2 or TRBV6-3 and J is TRBJ2-3; no firm D call. The CDR3 spans 14 residues. The V gene lost 0 bases and the J gene lost 3 bases, with 7 bases spanning the gap. CDR1 is MNHEY, CDR2 SVGEGT, per germline. The CDR3 here is CASSYSQGTDTQYF. The CDR3 DNA sequence: TGTGCCAGCAGTTACTCCCAAGGGACAGATACGCAGTATTTT.

A word on this clonotype: At one end the junction does not follow the germline gene, possibly because of a read error. CDR3 loop: CASSASAGLVYAQYF. Written as DNA, the CDR3 is TGTGCCAGTAGTGCCTCGGCGGGGCTGGTCTACGCGCAGTACTTC. The gene calls are TRBV19 and TRBJ2-7; tentatively, D is TRBD2 (6 bases). Germline CDR1 LNHDA, CDR2 SQIVND (reference sequence). This CDR3 comprises 15 residues.

Many counts were recorded for this clonotype. This sequence joins TRBV7-2 and TRBJ2-7, with TRBD1 as a possible D gene (6 bases). V lost 6 bases and J lost 4, with 16 bases in between. This CDR3 is built from 14 residues. Germline assignment: CDR1 SGHTA and CDR2 FQGNSA. The CDR3 DNA reads as TGTGCCAGCAGACCGCTAGGGGGTTATTACGAGCAGTACTTC. It specifies CASRPLGGYYEQYF.

Turning to this clonotype: This may come from a read error, since a much larger clone is one base off. The J gene is TRBJ2-7, the V gene TRBV7-9; weak D call: TRBD2 (6 bases). CDR1 and CDR2 from the germline V gene are SEHNR and FQNEAQ (reference sequence). The CDR3 length is 17 residues. The CDR3 sequence is CASCLLNAGPGGYEQYF. CDR3 in DNA: TGTGCCAGCTGCTTACTCAACGCCGGGCCCGGGGGCTACGAGCAGTACTTC.

The table lists this clonotype with many counts. This sequence joins TRBV7-9 and TRBJ1-1, with D possibly matching TRBD1 (6 bases). Germline lookup yields CDR1 SEHNR and CDR2 FQNEAQ (reference sequence). Trimming cost V 4 bases and J 4 bases, with 13 bases left between them. The CDR3 has 14 residues. The CDR3 loop is CASSSVTGLTEAFF. As DNA, the CDR3 is TGTGCCAGCAGCTCTGTTACAGGGCTCACTGAAGCTTTCTTT.

The sample holds many counts of this clonotype. The chain couples TRBV12-3 or TRBV12-4 to TRBJ1-1, with 9 bases identical to TRBD1. This CDR3 spans 16 amino acids. V gave up 5 bases and J gave up 0 bases; unmatched junction bases: 7. CDR3 DNA: TGTGCCAGCAGTCCCCGGACAGGGGCCCTGAACACTGAAGCTTTCTTT. This encodes CASSPRTGALNTEAFF.

Ten or more counts support this clonotype. V usage is TRBV20-1 and J usage is TRBJ2-7, with 7 bases aligning to TRBD1. This CDR3 has 14 residues. Germline V gives CDR1 DFQATT, CDR2 SNEGSKA (reference sequence). The V segment lost 3 bases and the J segment 1 base; nucleotides outside the gene matches: 6. CDR3 residues: CSASADRRSYEQYF. The CDR3 DNA is TGCAGTGCTAGCGCGGACAGGCGATCCTACGAGCAGTACTTC.

A remark on this clonotype: With a much larger clone just one base away, this may be a read error. The rearrangement uses TRBV5-6 and TRBJ2-3; D ambiguous. The CDR3 contains 15 residues. CDR1 and CDR2 from the germline V gene are SGHDT and YYEEEE. The CDR3: CASSLSPSNTDAQYF. Here the CDR3 DNA reads TGTGCCAGCAGCTTATCCCCGTCGAACACAGATGCGCAGTATTTT.

The rearrangement joins TRBV4-1 to TRBJ1-3; D is possibly TRBD1 (5 bases). Trimming removed 3 bases from V and 2 bases from J, with 14 bases in between. This CDR3 is 16 amino acids long. Germline CDR1 and CDR2: MGHRA and YSYEKL. DNA of the CDR3: TGCGCCAGCAGCCAGGAACCGGGGCTGGCTGGAAACACCATATATTTT. Protein product: CASSQEPGLAGNTIYF.

The V and J genes are TRBV11-2 and TRBJ2-3; 14 bases are a match to TRBD2. CDR1 is SGHAT, CDR2 FQNNGV, per germline. The CDR3 extends over 17 amino acids. The ends lost 5 bases at V and 5 bases at J; junction bases unmatched: 9. CDR3 bases: TGTGCCAGCAGCCTCGGGACTAGCGGGGGAGGGGGAGATACGCAGTATTTT. Residues: CASSLGTSGGGGDTQYF.

On this clonotype itself: A much larger clonotype is one base distant, so this may be a read error. The V and J genes are TRBV6-5 and TRBJ2-7; possible D gene TRBD1, 6 bases. Deletions cut 2 bases from V and 7 bases from J, with 12 bases between. Germline values: CDR1 MNHEY, CDR2 SVGAGI. The length of the CDR3 is 13 residues. The CDR3 DNA follows: TGTGCCAGCAGTTACGGGATACAGGGAGAGCAGTACTTC. This gives the protein CASSYGIQGEQYF.

The chain employs TRBV2 and TRBJ1-3; maybe TRBD1 (6 bases). The CDR3 is made up of 15 amino acids. Trimming shortened V by 2 bases and J by 5 bases, and 13 bases separated the two germline ends. Germline CDR1 SNHLY, CDR2 FYNNEI. The CDR3 sequence is CASSETGQRRNTIYF. CDR3 coding DNA: TGTGCCAGCAGTGAAACAGGGCAAAGGCGAAACACCATATATTTT.

Ten or more counts support this clonotype. The chain employs TRBV4-3 and TRBJ2-3; 8 positions match TRBD2. The ends lost 0 bases at V and 5 bases at J; junction bases unmatched: 13. CDR3 length: 18 amino acids. Germline values: CDR1 LGHNA, CDR2 YSLEER. In DNA, the CDR3 is TGCGCCAGCAGCCAAGATTGGGCCCGCGGGACTAGTAGAGATACGCAGTATTTT. Its translation is CASSQDWARGTSRDTQYF.

Comment on this clonotype: A much larger clone lies a single base off, so this may be a read error. The chain couples TRBV11-2 to TRBJ2-6; the D is unclear. V lost 1 base to trimming and J lost 0 bases, with 13 bases between them. Germline V CDR1 and CDR2: SGHAT, FQNNGV. The length of the CDR3 is 18 residues. CDR3 protein: CASSLALSRFSGANVLTF. Here the CDR3 DNA reads TGTGCCAGCAGCTTAGCTCTTTCTCGCTTCTCTGGGGCCAACGTCCTGACTTTC.

This clonotype was recorded a few times. This chain links TRBV12-3 or TRBV12-4 with TRBJ1-1; D is unresolved. This CDR3 contains 12 residues. V lost 4 bases and J lost 8, with 11 bases in between. The CDR3 is CASSSGPWEAFF. The CDR3 region has the DNA TGTGCCAGCAGTTCAGGTCCCTGGGAAGCTTTCTTT.

The table lists this clonotype with a few counts. The V gene is TRBV30, the J gene TRBJ1-6; 12 bases line up with TRBD1. The CDR3 contains 18 residues. Germline CDR1 is GTSNPN and CDR2 is SVGIG (reference sequence). Germline trimming cut 2 bases from V and 0 bases from J; bases unmatched to any gene: 5. The CDR3 sequence is CAWSPGQGASSYNSPLHF. In nucleotides, the CDR3 is TGTGCCTGGAGTCCGGGACAGGGGGCTAGCTCCTATAATTCACCCCTCCACTTT.

The gene calls are TRBV28 and TRBJ2-7; tentatively, D is TRBD1 (6 bases). Deletions cut 3 bases from V and 11 bases from J, with 20 bases between. Germline CDR1 and CDR2: MDHEN and SYDVKM. The CDR3 extends over 14 amino acids. Here the CDR3 DNA reads TGTGCCAGCAGTTTTAGGACAGTCAAGGGGGAGAAGTACTTC. Amino acid sequence: CASSFRTVKGEKYF.

This clonotype was recorded a few times. The chain carries TRBV7-9 and TRBJ2-3; 11 nucleotides agree with TRBD2. The germline CDR1 and CDR2 sequences are SEHNR and FQNEAQ (reference sequence). This CDR3 is built from 19 residues. After removal of 1 base from V and 1 base from J, the junction contained 10 bases not matched to a gene. The CDR3 protein is CASSLVGLAGGPGTDTQYF. The CDR3 nucleotides read TGTGCCAGCAGCTTAGTCGGGTTAGCGGGAGGGCCTGGCACAGATACGCAGTATTTT.

This clonotype came up many times. The gene calls are TRBV20-1 and TRBJ2-3; TRBD2 matches 11 bases. The CDR3 is 15 amino acids. Per the germline V gene, CDR1 is DFQATT and CDR2 is SNEGSKA (reference sequence). The J segment lost 7 bases and the V segment lost 0 bases, leaving 6 bases of the junction unmatched. DNA of the CDR3: TGCAGTGCTAGAGATTTTAGCGGGGGGGCGTATACGCAGTATTTT. It yields the protein CSARDFSGGAYTQYF.

To note about this clonotype: Since the CDR3 does not end with the conserved phenylalanine or tryptophan, this likely comes from a read error. Because the CDR3's place on the DNA is in doubt, the DNA is left out and the CDR3 is given as listed by TCRdb. CDR3 sequence: CATSRDDRYNEQSL. The rearrangement joins TRBV15 to TRBJ2-1; TRBD1, the table's D call, was not compared with the DNA. Germline V gene sequence: CDR1 LNHNV, CDR2 YYDKDF (reference sequence). Counting both end residues, the CDR3 totals 14 amino acids.

This clonotype was seen ten or more times. J is TRBJ2-7 and V is TRBV7-2; no clear D gene. Germline values: CDR1 SGHTA, CDR2 FQGNSA. Trimming pared 5 bases from V and 0 bases from J, leaving 17 bases between. The CDR3 sequence is 16 residues long. CDR3 sequence (DNA): TGTGCCAGCAGCCCTTGGCAGGAACTTTTCTCCTACGAGCAGTACTTC. Encoded protein: CASSPWQELFSYEQYF.

This clonotype occurred many times. The chain recombines TRBV29-1 with TRBJ2-7; D may correspond to TRBD1 or TRBD2 (5 bases each). Germline CDR1 is SQVTM and CDR2 is ANQGSEA. V lost 3 bases to trimming and J lost 5 bases, with 20 bases between them. This CDR3 has 15 residues. The DNA for the CDR3 is TGCAGCGTTGATGGGCAGGGAGTCCCATCGGACGAGCAGTACTTC. Its translation is CSVDGQGVPSDEQYF.

This clonotype has at least ten counts. The rearrangement links TRBV5-1 to TRBJ2-2; D is unclear. V shed 2 bases and J shed 1 base, with 6 bases lying between them. Germline V gives CDR1 SGHRS, CDR2 YFSETQ. The CDR3 is made up of 14 amino acids. CDR3 nucleotides: TGCGCCAGCAGCTTCGTCAGGAACACCGGGGAGCTGTTTTTT. Translated: CASSFVRNTGELFF.

Comment on this clonotype: An end of the junction does not agree with germline; a read error may underlie this. This chain uses TRBV20-1 with TRBJ2-7, with D unclear. Germline CDR1 is DFQATT and CDR2 is SNEGSKA (reference sequence). The CDR3 is 11 residues long. CDR3 in DNA: TGCAGTGCTAGAGATAGCTACGAGCGGTACTTC. Protein sequence: CSARDSYERYF.

This clonotype was observed at least ten times. V and J are TRBV7-9 and TRBJ2-5; D is possibly TRBD2 (5 bases). The CDR3 spans 15 residues. Trimming pared 5 bases from V and 1 base from J, leaving 14 bases between. Germline CDR1 SEHNR, CDR2 FQNEAQ (reference sequence). The CDR3 region has the DNA TGTGCCAGCAGCCCCCCGGACGAGGGCCAAGAGACCCAGTACTTC. Amino acid sequence: CASSPPDEGQETQYF.